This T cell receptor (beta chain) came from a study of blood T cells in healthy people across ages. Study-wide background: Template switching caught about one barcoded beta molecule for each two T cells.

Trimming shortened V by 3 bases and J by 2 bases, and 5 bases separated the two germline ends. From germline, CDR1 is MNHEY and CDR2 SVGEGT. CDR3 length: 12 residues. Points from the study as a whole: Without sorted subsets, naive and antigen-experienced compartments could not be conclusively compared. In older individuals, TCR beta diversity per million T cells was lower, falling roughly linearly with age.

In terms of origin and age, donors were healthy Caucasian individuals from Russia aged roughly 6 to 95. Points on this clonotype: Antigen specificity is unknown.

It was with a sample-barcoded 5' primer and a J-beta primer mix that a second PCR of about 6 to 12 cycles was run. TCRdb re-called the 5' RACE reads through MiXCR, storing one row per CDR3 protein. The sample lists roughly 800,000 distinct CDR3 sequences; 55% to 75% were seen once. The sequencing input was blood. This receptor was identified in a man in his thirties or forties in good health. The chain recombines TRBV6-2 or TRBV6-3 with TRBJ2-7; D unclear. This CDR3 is CASSYPPYEQYF. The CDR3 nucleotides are TGTGCCAGCAGTTATCCCCCCTACGAGCAGTACTTC.